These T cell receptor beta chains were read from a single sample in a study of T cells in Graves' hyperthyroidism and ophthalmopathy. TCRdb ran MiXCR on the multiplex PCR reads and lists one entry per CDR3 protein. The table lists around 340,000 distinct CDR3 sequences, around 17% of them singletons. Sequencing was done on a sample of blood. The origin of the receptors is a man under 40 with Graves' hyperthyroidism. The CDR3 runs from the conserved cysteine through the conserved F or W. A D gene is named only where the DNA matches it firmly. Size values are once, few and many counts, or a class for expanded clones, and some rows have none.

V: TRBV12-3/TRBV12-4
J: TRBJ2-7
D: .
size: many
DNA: TGTGCCAGCAGGGATACGGACAGGCGGGCGGGGGAGCAGTACTTC
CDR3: CASRDTDRRAGEQYF

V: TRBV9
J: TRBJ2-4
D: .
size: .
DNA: TGTGCCAGCAGCGTAGCGGGAGTCGGGGACATTCAGTACTTC
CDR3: CASSVAGVGDIQYF

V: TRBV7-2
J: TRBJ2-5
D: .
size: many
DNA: TGTGCCAGCAGCTTAGCCCCCGGGCTGAAAGAGACCCAGTACTTC
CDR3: CASSLAPGLKETQYF

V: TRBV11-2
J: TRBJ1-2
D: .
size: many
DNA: TGTGCCAGCAGCGTTGAGGCGAGCTCCTCTCGCTACACCTTC
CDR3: CASSVEASSSRYTF

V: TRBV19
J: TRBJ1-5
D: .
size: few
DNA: TGTGCCAGTAGTATTGGCAATAGCAATCAGCCCCAGCATTTT
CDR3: CASSIGNSNQPQHF

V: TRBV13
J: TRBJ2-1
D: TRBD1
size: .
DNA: TGTGCCAGCAGCTTAGGGGGGACAGGGGGCATCGATGAGCAGTTCTTC
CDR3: CASSLGGTGGIDEQFF

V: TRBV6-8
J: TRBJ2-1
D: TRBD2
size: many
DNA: TGTGCCAGCAGTTACCCCAAAAGACTAGCGGGACCCTCGGGCGATGAGCAGTTCTTC
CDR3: CASSYPKRLAGPSGDEQFF

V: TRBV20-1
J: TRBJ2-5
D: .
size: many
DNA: TGCAGTGCTAGTCTCGCGGGAGAGACCCAGTACTTC
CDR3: CSASLAGETQYF

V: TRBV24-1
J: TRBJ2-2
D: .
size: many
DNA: TGTGCCACCAGTGACCCCAAGTCCGGGGGTACCGGGGAGCTGTTTTTT
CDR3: CATSDPKSGGTGELFF

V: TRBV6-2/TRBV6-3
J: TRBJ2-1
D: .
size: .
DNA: TGTGCCAGCAGTTACTCTCGGGGGTATGAGCAGTTCTTC
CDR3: CASSYSRGYEQFF

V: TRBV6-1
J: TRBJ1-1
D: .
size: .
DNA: TGTGCCAGCAGTCTCACCACGACGGTGAACACTGAAGCTTTCTTT
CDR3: CASSLTTTVNTEAFF